The 30 T cell receptor beta chains below come from one sample, sequenced in a study of regulatory T cells in long-lasting Graves disease. The time point: newly diagnosed GD, antithyroid drugs for less than 3 months. PBMCs provided the RNA from which the TCR library was made. Construction of TCR beta libraries relied on iRepertoire HTBI primers and on Arm-PCR targeting CDR3 regions. Via MiXCR, TCRdb re-called the multiplex PCR reads, giving one row per CDR3 protein. The sample has around 500,000 distinct CDR3 sequences, about 16% seen once. These sequences were also reported in another study, on T cells in Graves' hyperthyroidism and ophthalmopathy.

Material: peripheral blood mononuclear cells (PBMCs), obtained at new diagnosis, from a patient treated with antithyroid drugs. Receptors originate from a woman aged 35 to 60 with Graves disease.

This clonotype showed up many times. V is TRBV3-1 and J is TRBJ2-1, with D possibly matching TRBD1 (6 bases). The V end was cut by 1 base, the J end by 4 bases, with 8 bases between. CDR1 is LGHDT and CDR2 is YNNKEL in the germline V gene (reference sequence). This CDR3 contains 14 residues. CDR3 amino acids: CASSQGGPYNEQFF. The DNA for the CDR3 is TGTGCCAGCAGCCAAGGGGGGCCATACAATGAGCAGTTCTTC.

V is TRBV6-5 and J is TRBJ1-1, with D possibly TRBD1 on 5 matching bases. CDR1 and CDR2 from the germline V gene are MNHEY and SVGAGI. The V end lost 2 bases, the J end lost 0 bases, and 13 bases lay between the germline ends. CDR3 length: 16 residues. The CDR3 reads CASSYRLTGVNTEAFF. The CDR3 region has the DNA TGTGCCAGCAGTTACCGATTGACGGGGGTGAACACTGAAGCTTTCTTT.

The gene calls are TRBV4-2 and TRBJ1-5; no definite D call. CDR3 length equals 14 residues. The germline V gene has CDR1 LGHNA and CDR2 YNFKEQ. The V and J ends lost 0 bases and 4 bases respectively, with 7 bases between them. The CDR3 coding sequence is TGTGCCAGCAGCCAAGAGTGGGATAATCAGCCCCAGCATTTT. It translates to CASSQEWDNQPQHF.

This clonotype has at least ten counts. This chain uses TRBV12-3 or TRBV12-4 with TRBJ2-3, with 8 bases matching TRBD2. Trimming cost V 5 bases and J 0 bases; bases outside gene matches: 7. The CDR3 spans 16 residues. The CDR3 loop reads CASSPSSGSSTDTQYF. CDR3 nucleotide sequence: TGTGCCAGCAGTCCATCGAGCGGGAGTAGCACAGATACGCAGTATTTT.

The chain uses TRBV9 and TRBJ2-3, with 8 bases identical to TRBD2. Unmatched junction bases numbered 9, after V lost 4 bases and J lost 2 bases. Germline V gene lookup returns CDR1 SGDLS and CDR2 YYNGEE. The CDR3 is 16 amino acids. The CDR3 loop reads CASSTRGGTPTDTQYF. The CDR3 region has the DNA TGTGCCAGCAGCACTCGCGGGGGGACCCCCACAGATACGCAGTATTTT.

The chain has TRBV11-2 and TRBJ2-1; 16 bases are a match to TRBD2. CDR3 length equals 16 residues. Germline V gives CDR1 SGHAT, CDR2 FQNNGV. V shed 1 base, J shed 13 bases, and the junction held 7 bases outside the gene matches. The CDR3 spells CASSLGPGLAGGGQFF. DNA for the CDR3: TGTGCCAGCAGCTTAGGGCCGGGACTAGCGGGGGGGGGACAGTTCTTC.

This clonotype showed up just a few times. V gene TRBV4-1 combines with J gene TRBJ2-2, with TRBD1 as a possible D gene (6 bases). Germline V gene data show CDR1 as MGHRA and CDR2 as YSYEKL. CDR3 size: 16 residues. Trimming removed 4 bases from V and 8 bases from J, with 20 bases in between. The CDR3 reads CASSPPGQSRTGELFF. The CDR3 nucleotides read TGCGCCAGCAGCCCGCCAGGACAGTCCAGGACAGGGGAGCTGTTTTTT.

V usage is TRBV6-1 and J usage is TRBJ2-3; D not certain. V was clipped by 6 bases and J by 7 bases, with 8 bases between them. Per the germline V gene, CDR1 is MNHNS and CDR2 is SASEGT. CDR3 length: 11 residues. The CDR3 DNA is TGTGCCAGCAGCATCTACAATACGCAGTATTTT. This translates into CASSIYNTQYF.

The chain recombines TRBV7-2 with TRBJ2-1, with 7 nucleotides matching TRBD2. The CDR3 spans 14 residues. The trim removed 4 bases at V and 9 bases at J, leaving 9 bases unmatched. CDR1 SGHTA and CDR2 FQGNSA come from the germline V gene. CDR3 DNA: TGTGCCAGCAGCTCCCAGACTAGCTCGCGTGAGCAGTTCTTC. It codes for CASSSQTSSREQFF.

This clonotype was observed a few times. The V call is TRBV7-2, the J call TRBJ2-1; 9 nucleotides match TRBD2. Trimming removed 5 bases from V and 5 bases from J; junction bases left unmatched: 4. The CDR3 contains 14 residues. Germline V gene sequence: CDR1 SGHTA, CDR2 FQGNSA. The CDR3 DNA reads TGTGCCAGCAGCCGGACTAGCGTCCACAATGAGCAGTTCTTC. Translating gives CASSRTSVHNEQFF.

This clonotype has at least ten counts. This chain joins TRBV6-1 and TRBJ1-1; D gene unclear. V dropped 2 bases and J dropped 3 bases, with 10 bases sitting between them. CDR1 MNHNS and CDR2 SASEGT come from the germline V gene. The CDR3 is made up of 14 amino acids. The CDR3 DNA sequence: TGTGCCAGCAGTGAAAGGTATTGGTACACTGAAGCTTTCTTT. It encodes CASSERYWYTEAFF.

This clonotype was seen a handful of times. The gene calls are TRBV2 and TRBJ2-4, with D possibly TRBD1 on 6 matching bases. Per the germline V gene, CDR1 is SNHLY and CDR2 is FYNNEI. CDR3 length: 11 amino acids. V was trimmed by 6 bases and J by 14 bases, leaving 14 bases between them. CDR3 loop: CASSPGTKEYF. The CDR3 coding sequence is TGTGCCAGCAGCCCCGGGACAAAGGAGTACTTC.

Ten or more counts support this clonotype. The J gene is TRBJ1-1, the V gene TRBV2, with D possibly TRBD1 on 6 matching bases. Trimming took off 2 bases at V and 0 bases at J, with 16 bases between the two ends. The CDR3 consists of 17 residues. Germline CDR1 is SNHLY and CDR2 is FYNNEI. CDR3 sequence: CASSELGTLPMNTEAFF. The CDR3 nucleotides read TGTGCCAGCAGTGAACTTGGGACACTCCCCATGAACACTGAAGCTTTCTTT.

The chain combines TRBV7-2 with TRBJ1-6, with TRBD1 as a possible D gene (5 bases). CDR1 SGHTA and CDR2 FQGNSA come from the germline V gene. V dropped 0 bases and J dropped 6 bases, with 12 bases sitting between them. CDR3 length: 16 amino acids. The CDR3 reads CASSLAGGGTNSPLHF. The CDR3, as DNA: TGTGCCAGCAGCTTAGCGGGAGGAGGGACTAATTCACCCCTCCACTTT.

This clonotype appeared many times. The J gene is TRBJ1-5, the V gene TRBV2; D might be TRBD1 (5 bases). Germline CDR1 is SNHLY and CDR2 is FYNNEI. Deletions cut 0 bases from V and 7 bases from J, with 16 bases between. The CDR3 is made up of 16 amino acids. CDR3 protein: CASSEALPGLGQPQHF. The CDR3 DNA reads TGTGCCAGCAGTGAAGCGCTTCCAGGGCTCGGACAGCCCCAGCATTTT.

CDR3 residues: CASRWETGAGGYTF. CDR3 coding DNA: TGTGCCAGCAGATGGGAGACAGGGGCGGGGGGCTACACCTTC. The chain couples TRBV28 to TRBJ1-2; the match to TRBD1 covers 8 bases. Trimming cost V 6 bases and J 8 bases; bases outside gene matches: 11. The germline CDR1 and CDR2 sequences are MDHEN and SYDVKM. This CDR3 region has 14 residues.

This clonotype was recorded many times. The chain has TRBV11-2 and TRBJ1-1; D is possibly TRBD1 (6 bases). V gave up 8 bases and J gave up 0 bases, with 13 bases separating them. The CDR3 extends over 14 amino acids. Germline V gene sequence: CDR1 SGHAT, CDR2 FQNNGV. The CDR3 nucleotides are TGTGCCAGCGTAGGGGGAACGTTGAACACTGAAGCTTTCTTT. Protein product: CASVGGTLNTEAFF.

This clonotype turned up a few times. V usage is TRBV29-1 and J usage is TRBJ1-2; no clear D gene. Trimming took 5 bases from V and 4 from J, leaving 17 bases between them. Germline CDR1 SQVTM, CDR2 ANQGSEA. The CDR3 spans 14 residues. In DNA form, the CDR3 reads TGCAGCGTTCTTGGGTTAGAACATTTCTATGGCTACACCTTC. Translation gives CSVLGLEHFYGYTF.

The sample holds many counts of this clonotype. The CDR3 here is CASSNRDRGYGYTF. Here the CDR3 DNA reads TGTGCCAGCAGTAACCGGGACAGGGGCTATGGCTACACCTTC. The chain uses TRBV2 and TRBJ1-2; TRBD1 agrees at 10 bases. Germline CDR1 is SNHLY and CDR2 is FYNNEI. V was clipped by 5 bases and J by 4 bases; unmatched bases: 4. The CDR3 loop spans 14 amino acids.

This clonotype was picked up a small number of times. The chain carries TRBV3-1 and TRBJ1-2, with D unresolved. The CDR3 runs to 14 residues. The germline CDR1 and CDR2 sequences are LGHDT and YNNKEL (reference sequence). V lost 4 bases and J 3 bases, leaving 12 bases between the germline ends. The CDR3 nucleotides read TGTGCCAGCAGCCCCCTGGGCCGCTACTATGGCTACACCTTC. As protein: CASSPLGRYYGYTF.

In this sample, this clonotype turned up many times. J is TRBJ2-1 and V is TRBV12-3 or TRBV12-4; D perhaps matches TRBD1 (6 bases). With 6 bases removed from V and 10 bases from J, the gap between germline ends came to 16 bases. This CDR3 spans 13 amino acids. The CDR3 protein is CASSPQGIGEQFF. For the CDR3, the DNA is TGTGCCAGCAGCCCGCAGGGGATAGGGGAGCAGTTCTTC.

The chain carries TRBV12-3 or TRBV12-4 and TRBJ1-4; TRBD1 matches 7 bases. The CDR3 has 15 amino acids. The V segment lost 6 bases and the J segment 4 bases; nucleotides outside the gene matches: 8. The CDR3 nucleotides read TGTGCCAGCAGGCCACATACAGGGGATAATGAAAAACTGTTTTTT. Translation: CASRPHTGDNEKLFF.

There are many counts of this clonotype. The chain links TRBV7-2 to TRBJ2-3; TRBD1 agrees at 8 bases. Germline values: CDR1 SGHTA, CDR2 FQGNSA. The length of the CDR3 is 14 residues. V lost 5 bases, J lost 3 bases, and 4 bases stayed unmatched. In DNA, the CDR3 is TGTGCCAGCAGCCAGAGGGACAGGACAGATACGCAGTATTTT. This gives the protein CASSQRDRTDTQYF.

This clonotype was observed many times. The chain carries TRBV3-1 and TRBJ1-1; D gene uncertain. The CDR3 sequence is 14 residues long. CDR1 is LGHDT, CDR2 YNNKEL, per germline (reference sequence). V lost 0 bases to trimming and J lost 11 bases, with 16 bases between them. CDR3 amino acids: CASSQEWAEQRAFF. The CDR3 DNA reads as TGTGCCAGCAGCCAAGAGTGGGCGGAGCAGAGGGCTTTCTTT.

This chain links TRBV20-1 with TRBJ2-1, with a tentative D call TRBD1 (5 bases). Germline loops: CDR1 DFQATT, CDR2 SNEGSKA (reference sequence). Trimming removed 5 bases at V and 3 bases at J, with 11 bases between. The CDR3 is 13 residues long. The CDR3 bases are TGCAGTGCTGGGGCAGTTTTCTACAATGAGCAGTTCTTC. Translation gives CSAGAVFYNEQFF.

This clonotype was detected ten times or more. The chain joins TRBV11-2 to TRBJ2-5; D possibly corresponds to TRBD2 (6 bases). V was pared by 1 base and J by 2 bases, with 11 bases between. The CDR3 loop spans 15 amino acids. Germline loops: CDR1 SGHAT, CDR2 FQNNGV. CDR3 sequence: CASSLVRGRQETQYF. CDR3 nucleotide sequence: TGTGCCAGCAGCTTAGTACGGGGGAGGCAAGAGACCCAGTACTTC.

This clonotype was seen a handful of times. The chain combines TRBV9 with TRBJ1-6; no firm D call. The CDR3 covers 14 residues. With 0 bases removed from V and 7 bases from J, the gap between germline ends came to 8 bases. Per the germline V gene, CDR1 is SGDLS and CDR2 is YYNGEE. The CDR3 is CASSVESNNSPLHF. In DNA, the CDR3 is TGTGCCAGCAGCGTAGAAAGTAACAATTCACCCCTCCACTTT.

The rearrangement uses TRBV6-1 and TRBJ2-1; tentative D call: TRBD1 (6 bases). Trimming left V 6 bases short and J 1 base short, with 16 bases between. Germline values: CDR1 MNHNS, CDR2 SASEGT. There are 16 residues in the CDR3. CDR3 residues: CASRERGDTSYNEQFF. The CDR3 DNA sequence: TGTGCCAGCAGAGAAAGAGGGGACACTTCCTACAATGAGCAGTTCTTC.

This clonotype came up a few times. The chain combines TRBV6-1 with TRBJ2-6; D is unclear. Germline assignment: CDR1 MNHNS and CDR2 SASEGT. The CDR3 length is 17 residues. V shed 1 base and J shed 0 bases, with 10 bases lying between them. CDR3 nucleotides: TGTGCCAGCAGTGAAGGACCGTTCATCTCTGGGGCCAACGTCCTGACTTTC. Translation: CASSEGPFISGANVLTF.

This clonotype was observed at least ten times. The V call is TRBV24-1, the J call TRBJ2-7; D is unresolved. V was cut by 2 bases and J by 5 bases, with 12 bases left in between. The CDR3 spans 14 residues. The germline gives CDR1 KGHDR, CDR2 SFDVKD. The chain's CDR3 is CATSDYPGRDEQYF. The CDR3 DNA sequence: TGTGCCACCAGTGATTACCCTGGACGTGACGAGCAGTACTTC.